The source of this T cell receptor (beta chain) is a study of blood T cell repertoires in COVID-19. The CDR3 is 15 amino acids. Trimming removed 4 bases at V and 0 bases at J, with 12 bases between. Germline V gene sequence: CDR1 SEHNR, CDR2 FQNEAQ (reference sequence). Sequencing used immunoSEQ multiplex PCR; TCRdb keeps in-frame clones, though not all of them. The sample yields some 330,000 clones, over 75% seen once. The TCR originated in a man aged 30 to 39 who had recovered from COVID-19. This chain joins TRBV7-9 and TRBJ1-2, with D uncertain. Sequencing was carried out using PBMCs or T cells enriched from blood (not recorded which). CDR3 sequence reads: CASSYLTNSNYGYTF. The DNA of the CDR3 is TGTGCCAGCAGCTATCTGACAAACTCTAACTATGGCTACACCTTC.